A selection of T cell receptor beta chains follows, all from one sample in a study of blood T cell repertoires in COVID-19. Method: immunoSEQ multiplex PCR; TCRdb's copy keeps in-frame clones and lacks some. This sample has roughly 240,000 clones, with around nine tenths found just once. Sample: peripheral blood. These receptors originate from a woman aged 55-75 years who had recovered from COVID-19. The CDR3 runs from the conserved cysteine through the conserved F or W. D genes are given only for firm matches. The size entry is marked missing in some rows and otherwise reads once, few, many or a size class.

NA NA TRBJ2-1 TRBV6-5 TGTGCCAGCAGTCCGCGGACAGCACCCAATGAGCAGTTCTTC CASSPRTAPNEQFF
NA NA TRBJ1-2 TRBV6-1 TGTGCCAGCAGTGAGGTGGCTTTCGGGGGGACTAACTATGGCTACACCTTC CASSEVAFGGTNYGYTF
NA NA TRBJ1-1 TRBV19 TGTGCCAGTAGTATGTCTGGTGCGCCTGAGGCTTTCTTT CASSMSGAPEAFF
NA TRBD1 TRBJ1-2 TRBV28 TGTGCCAGCAGTTCGACAGGGCCCTATGGCTACACCTTC CASSSTGPYGYTF
NA NA TRBJ2-1 TRBV12-3/TRBV12-4 TGTGCCAGCTCCTCGGGGGTTGAGCAGTTCTTC CASSSGVEQFF
NA NA TRBJ1-1 TRBV7-9 TGTGCCAGCAGCTCCGGACATCGAGAGAACACTGAAGCTTTCTTT CASSSGHRENTEAFF
once TRBD1 TRBJ1-2 TRBV19 TGTGCCAGTAAACTTGGTTCGGACAGGGGGCCTGGCTACACCTTC CASKLGSDRGPGYTF
NA NA TRBJ2-7 TRBV9 TGTGCCAGCAGCGTAACCGGGACTGTCTACGAGCAGTACTTC CASSVTGTVYEQYF
NA NA TRBJ2-1 TRBV7-3 TGTGCCAGCATCTCGGAGGGGCAGTTCTTC CASISEGQFF
NA NA TRBJ2-7 TRBV4-1 TGCGCCAGCAGCTTTCGACCGACAGGCTCCTACGAGCAGTACTTC CASSFRPTGSYEQYF
NA NA TRBJ2-5 TRBV7-2 TGTGCCAGCAGCTTACCCAGTAGCAAGACCCAGTACTTC CASSLPSSKTQYF
NA TRBD1 TRBJ1-1 TRBV24-1 TGTGCCACCCGCGGACAGGGGAGAAATGAAGCTTTCTTT CATRGQGRNEAFF
NA TRBD2 TRBJ2-2 TRBV5-1 TGCGCCAGCAGCTCCACTAGCGGGGGGGCAGCCGGGGAGCTGTTTTTT CASSSTSGGAAGELFF
NA TRBD2 TRBJ2-2 TRBV19 TGTGCCAGTTGTCCTACGCCCTGGGGACTAGCGGGGACCGAGTACGCGAACACCGGGGAGCTGTTTTTT CASCPTPWGLAGTEYANTGELFF
NA NA TRBJ2-7 TRBV28 TGTGCCAGCAGTTTAAGCGGCGAGCAGTACTTC CASSLSGEQYF
NA NA TRBJ2-3 TRBV5-1 TGCGCCAGCACCACAGCCGGTACAGATACGCAGTATTTT CASTTAGTDTQYF
NA NA TRBJ2-5 TRBV7-8 TGTGCCAGCAGCTTAGGGGCTCAAGAGACCCAGTACTTC CASSLGAQETQYF
NA NA TRBJ2-7 TRBV5-4 TGTGCCAGCAGCTTGTTCGCGGTGAGCGGCGAGCAGTACTTC CASSLFAVSGEQYF
NA TRBD2 TRBJ2-3 TRBV9 TGTGCCAGCAGCGGACAGCTAGCGGTTACAGATACGCAGTATTTT CASSGQLAVTDTQYF
NA TRBD1 TRBJ1-2 TRBV4-2 TGTGCCAGCAGACCCCGGGACAGGGGTTTTAACTATGGCTACACCTTC CASRPRDRGFNYGYTF
NA TRBD2 TRBJ2-7 TRBV11-1 TGTGCCAGCAGCTCGCGGGGAGGGGCCCCGTGGGAGGAGCAGTACTTC CASSSRGGAPWEEQYF
NA NA TRBJ2-2 TRBV7-6 TGTGCCAGCAGCTCTGCGGGAAATACACGAGTCGGGGAGCTGTTTTTT CASSSAGNTRVGELFF
NA NA TRBJ1-2 TRBV28 TGTGCCAGCAGTTTTAGAACGGGGGACTATGGCTACACCTTC CASSFRTGDYGYTF
NA NA TRBJ2-5 TRBV5-1 TGCGCCAGCAGCTTGCCGGGAGCTCAAGAGACCCAGTACTTC CASSLPGAQETQYF
NA TRBD1 TRBJ2-3 TRBV27 TGTGCCAGCAGGCCGGGACAGGGCACAGATACGCAGTATTTT CASRPGQGTDTQYF
NA NA TRBJ2-5 TRBV18 TGTGCCAGCTCACCGGACTACACACGGGAGACCCAGTACTTC CASSPDYTRETQYF
NA TRBD2 TRBJ2-1 TRBV5-1 TGCGCCAGCAGTAACGGGGGGGCCAATGAGCAGTTCTTC CASSNGGANEQFF
NA TRBD1 TRBJ2-7 TRBV5-1 TGCGCCAGCAGCTCACAGGGGAACGAGCAGTACTTC CASSSQGNEQYF
NA NA TRBJ1-6 TRBV12-3/TRBV12-4 TGTGCCAGCAGTTTCGCGGATTCACCCCTCCACTTT CASSFADSPLHF
NA NA TRBJ2-3 TRBV11-3 TGTGCCAGCAGCTTAGAAGGCAGGGATACAGATACGCAGTATTTT CASSLEGRDTDTQYF
NA NA TRBJ2-3 TRBV5-1 TGCGCCAGCAGCCCAGGAAGCAGGGACACAGATACGCAGTATTTT CASSPGSRDTDTQYF
NA TRBD1 TRBJ1-2 TRBV5-8 TGTGCCAGCAGCACGGACAGGGTCTATGGCTACACCTTC CASSTDRVYGYTF
NA NA TRBJ2-5 TRBV5-6 TGTGCCAGCAGCTGGGACACTCAAGAGACCCAGTACTTC CASSWDTQETQYF
NA TRBD1 TRBJ2-3 TRBV18 TGTGCCAGCTCACCCGGGACAGGGGGCACAGATACGCAGTATTTT CASSPGTGGTDTQYF
NA NA TRBJ2-1 TRBV9 TGTGCCAGCAGCGTAGACGAAGGACACTGGAATGAGCAGTTCTTC CASSVDEGHWNEQFF
NA TRBD1 TRBJ2-1 TRBV14 TGTGCCAGCAGCCTACAGGGGATTGAGCAGTTCTTC CASSLQGIEQFF
NA NA TRBJ2-2 TRBV5-5 TGTGCCAGCAGCTTGGCCACGGACAGATCGAACACCGGGGAGCTGTTTTTT CASSLATDRSNTGELFF
NA TRBD1 TRBJ2-5 TRBV4-3 TGCGCCAGCAGCCAAGGACAGGGGGAGCAGACCCAGTACTTC CASSQGQGEQTQYF
NA NA TRBJ1-5 TRBV6-5 TGTGCCAGCCGTTTGAGCCTAGGCAATCAGCCCCAGCATTTT CASRLSLGNQPQHF
medium-sized NA TRBJ2-3 TRBV27 TGTGCCAGCAGTGAGGGGGACAGCACAGATACGCAGTATTTT CASSEGDSTDTQYF
NA TRBD1 TRBJ2-5 TRBV6-2/TRBV6-3 TGTGCCAGCAGTTCAGGGACAGGGCAAGAGACCCAGTACTTC CASSSGTGQETQYF
NA NA TRBJ1-5 TRBV7-2 TGTGCCAGCAGCTCATCAAAACAGGGCCGCTATAGCAATCAGCCCCAGCATTTT CASSSSKQGRYSNQPQHF
NA NA TRBJ2-3 TRBV19 TGTGCCAGTAGTCCAAGGGGTTTTACTAGCACAGATACGCAGTATTTT CASSPRGFTSTDTQYF
NA NA TRBJ1-1 TRBV3-1/TRBV3-2 TGTGCCAGCACCCGGAGGGAGAACACTGAAGCTTTCTTT CASTRRENTEAFF
NA NA TRBJ2-5 TRBV2 TGTGCCAGCAAGACTAGATCGCGGGAGACCCAGTACTTC CASKTRSRETQYF
once NA TRBJ1-2 TRBV5-5 TGTGCCAGCAGCCTAGCCGGGACTCAGGATGGCTACACCTTC CASSLAGTQDGYTF
NA TRBD1 TRBJ1-2 TRBV10-3 TGTGCCATCAGTGAGTCAAGGGACAGGGAATTATATGGCTACACCTTC CAISESRDRELYGYTF
NA TRBD2 TRBJ2-1 TRBV5-1 TGCGCCAGCAGCCCCGGGGGGGCCAATGAGCAGTTCTTC CASSPGGANEQFF
NA TRBD2 TRBJ2-6 TRBV5-1 TGCGCCAGCAAGGGGAGGGGCACTAGTTCCTCTGGGGCCAACGTCCTGACTTTC CASKGRGTSSSGANVLTF
NA NA TRBJ1-6 TRBV9 TGTGCCAGCAGCGTCCTGGCAGAAAATTCACCCCTCCACTTT CASSVLAENSPLHF
NA NA TRBJ1-3 TRBV5-6 TGTGCCAGCAGCTTGGTACAAACTGGAAACACCATATATTTT CASSLVQTGNTIYF
NA TRBD1 TRBJ2-2 TRBV19 TGTGCCAGTAGTATAGATAAGAGGGACAGGTTTAGCACCGGGGAGCTGTTTTTT CASSIDKRDRFSTGELFF
NA NA TRBJ1-2 TRBV7-9 TGTGCCAGCAGCTTTAATGCTGCGAACTATGGCTACACCTTC CASSFNAANYGYTF